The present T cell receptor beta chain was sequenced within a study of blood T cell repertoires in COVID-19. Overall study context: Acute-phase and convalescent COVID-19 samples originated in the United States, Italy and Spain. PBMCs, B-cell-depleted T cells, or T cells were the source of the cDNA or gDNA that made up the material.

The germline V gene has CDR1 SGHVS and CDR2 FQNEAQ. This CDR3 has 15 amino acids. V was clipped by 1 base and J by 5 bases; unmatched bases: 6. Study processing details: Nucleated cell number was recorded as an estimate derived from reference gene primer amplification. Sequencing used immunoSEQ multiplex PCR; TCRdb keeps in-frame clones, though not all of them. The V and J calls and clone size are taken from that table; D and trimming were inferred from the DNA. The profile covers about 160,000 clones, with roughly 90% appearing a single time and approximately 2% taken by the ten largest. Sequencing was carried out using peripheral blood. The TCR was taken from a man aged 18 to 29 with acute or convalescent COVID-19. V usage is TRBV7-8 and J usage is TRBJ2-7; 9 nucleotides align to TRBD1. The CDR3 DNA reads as TGTGCCAGCAGCTTAGACAGGGGGCCTTCGAACGAGCAGTACTTC. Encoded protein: CASSLDRGPSNEQYF.